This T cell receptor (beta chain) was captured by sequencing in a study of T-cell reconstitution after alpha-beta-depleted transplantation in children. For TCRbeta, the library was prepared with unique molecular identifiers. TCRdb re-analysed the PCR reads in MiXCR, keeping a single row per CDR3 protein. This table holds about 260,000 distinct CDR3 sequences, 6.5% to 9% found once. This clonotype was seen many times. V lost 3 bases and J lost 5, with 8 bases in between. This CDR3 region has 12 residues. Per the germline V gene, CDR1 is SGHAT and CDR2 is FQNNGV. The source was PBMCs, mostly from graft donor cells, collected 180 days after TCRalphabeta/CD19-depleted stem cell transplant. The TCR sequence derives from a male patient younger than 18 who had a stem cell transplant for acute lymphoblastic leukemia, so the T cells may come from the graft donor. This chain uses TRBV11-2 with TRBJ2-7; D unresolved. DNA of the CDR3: TGTGCCAGCAGCTTCGCTGGGGACGAGCAGTACTTC. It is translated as CASSFAGDEQYF.